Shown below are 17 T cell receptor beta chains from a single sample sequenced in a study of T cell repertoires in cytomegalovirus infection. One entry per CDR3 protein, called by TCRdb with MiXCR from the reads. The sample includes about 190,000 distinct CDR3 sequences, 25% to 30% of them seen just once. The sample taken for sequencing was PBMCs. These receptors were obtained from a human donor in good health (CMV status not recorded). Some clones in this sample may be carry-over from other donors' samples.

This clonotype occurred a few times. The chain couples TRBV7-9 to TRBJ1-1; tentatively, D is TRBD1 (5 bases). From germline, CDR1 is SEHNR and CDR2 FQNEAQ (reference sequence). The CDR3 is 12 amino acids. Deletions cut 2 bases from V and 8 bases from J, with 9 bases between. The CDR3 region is CASSLSQGEAFF. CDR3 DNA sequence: TGTGCCAGCAGCTTATCCCAGGGCGAAGCTTTCTTT.

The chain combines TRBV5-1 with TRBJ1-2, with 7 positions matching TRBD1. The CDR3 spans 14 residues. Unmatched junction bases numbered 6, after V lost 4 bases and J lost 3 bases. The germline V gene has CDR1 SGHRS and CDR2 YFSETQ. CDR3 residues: CASSVTGDHYGYTF. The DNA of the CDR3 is TGCGCCAGCAGCGTTACAGGGGACCACTATGGCTACACCTTC.

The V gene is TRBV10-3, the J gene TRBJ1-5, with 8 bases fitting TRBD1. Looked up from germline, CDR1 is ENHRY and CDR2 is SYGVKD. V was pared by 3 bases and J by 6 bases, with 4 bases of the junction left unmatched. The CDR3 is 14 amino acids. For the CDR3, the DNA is TGTGCCATCAGTGACCAAGGGACAGGTCAGCCCCAGCATTTT. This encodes CAISDQGTGQPQHF.

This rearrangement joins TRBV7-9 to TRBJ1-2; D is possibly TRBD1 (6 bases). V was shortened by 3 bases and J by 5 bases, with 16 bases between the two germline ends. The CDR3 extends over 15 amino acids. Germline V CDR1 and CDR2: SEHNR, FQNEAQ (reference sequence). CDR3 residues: CASSFGRGASYGYTF. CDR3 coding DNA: TGTGCCAGCAGCTTCGGCAGGGGAGCGAGTTATGGCTACACCTTC.

CDR3 in amino acids: CASSLATGVNTEAFF. The CDR3 DNA reads as TGTGCCAGCAGCTTAGCGACAGGGGTGAACACTGAAGCTTTCTTT. The genes are TRBV7-9 and TRBJ1-1; 8 nucleotides align to TRBD1. Unmatched junction bases numbered 0, after V lost 0 bases and J lost 0 bases. Germline V gives CDR1 SEHNR, CDR2 FQNEAQ (reference sequence). This CDR3 spans 15 amino acids. Looking up the rest from reference TRBV7-9 and TRBJ1-1 gives the full variable domain: DTGVSQNPRHKITKRGQNVTFRCDPISEHNRLYWYRQTLGQGPEFLTYFQNEAQLEKSRLLSDRFSAERPKGSFSTLEIQRTEQGDSAMYLCASSLATGVNTEAFFGQGTRLTVV.

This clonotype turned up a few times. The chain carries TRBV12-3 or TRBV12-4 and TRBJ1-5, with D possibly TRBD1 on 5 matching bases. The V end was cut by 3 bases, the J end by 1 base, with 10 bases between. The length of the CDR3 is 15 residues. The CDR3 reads CASSLGRISNQPQHF. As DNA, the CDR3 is TGTGCCAGCAGTTTGGGGCGGATAAGCAATCAGCCCCAGCATTTT.

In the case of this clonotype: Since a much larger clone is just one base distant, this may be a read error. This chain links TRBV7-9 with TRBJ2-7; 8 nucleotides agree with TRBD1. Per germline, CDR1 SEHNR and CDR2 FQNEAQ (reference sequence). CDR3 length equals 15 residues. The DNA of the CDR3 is TGTGCCAGCAGCCTTACCGGGGACAGGACTTACGAGCAGCACTTC. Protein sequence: CASSLTGDRTYEQHF. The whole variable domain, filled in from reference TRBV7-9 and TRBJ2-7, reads DTGVSQNPRHKITKRGQNVTFRCDPISEHNRLYWYRQTLGQGPEFLTYFQNEAQLEKSRLLSDRFSAERPKGSFSTLEIQRTEQGDSAMYLCASSLTGDRTYEQHFGPGTRLTVT.

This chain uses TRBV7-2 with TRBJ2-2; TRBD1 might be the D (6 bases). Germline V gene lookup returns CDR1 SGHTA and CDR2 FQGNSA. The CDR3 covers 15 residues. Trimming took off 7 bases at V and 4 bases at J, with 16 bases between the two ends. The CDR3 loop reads CASTPQGRGTGELFF. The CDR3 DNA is TGTGCCAGCACCCCCCAGGGGAGAGGCACCGGGGAGCTGTTTTTT.

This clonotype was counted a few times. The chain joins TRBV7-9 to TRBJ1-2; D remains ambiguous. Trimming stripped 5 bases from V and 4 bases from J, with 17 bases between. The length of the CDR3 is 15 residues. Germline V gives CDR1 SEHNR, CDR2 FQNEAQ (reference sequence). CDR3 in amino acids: CASSPTRELIYGYTF. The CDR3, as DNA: TGTGCCAGCAGCCCGACGAGGGAATTGATCTATGGCTACACCTTC.

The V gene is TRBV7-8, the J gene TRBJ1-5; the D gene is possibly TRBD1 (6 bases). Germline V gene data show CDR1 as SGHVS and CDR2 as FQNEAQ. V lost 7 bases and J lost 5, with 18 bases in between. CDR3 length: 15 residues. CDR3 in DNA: TGTGCCAGCACTCCGGGCGGTCAGGGGTATCAGCCCCAGCATTTT. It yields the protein CASTPGGQGYQPQHF.

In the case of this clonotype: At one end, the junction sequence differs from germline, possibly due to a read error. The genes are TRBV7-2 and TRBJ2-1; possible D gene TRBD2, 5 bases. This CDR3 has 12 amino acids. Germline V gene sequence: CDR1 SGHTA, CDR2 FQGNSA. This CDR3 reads CASRLASYEQFF. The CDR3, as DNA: TGTGCCAGCCGCTTAGCGTCGTATGAGCAGTTCTTC. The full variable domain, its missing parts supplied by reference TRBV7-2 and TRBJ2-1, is GAGVSQSPSNKVTEKGKDVELRCDPISGHTALYWYRQSLGQGLEFLIYFQGNSAPDKSGLPSDRFSAERTGGSVSTLTIQRTQQEDSAVYLCASRLASYEQFFGPGTRLTVL.

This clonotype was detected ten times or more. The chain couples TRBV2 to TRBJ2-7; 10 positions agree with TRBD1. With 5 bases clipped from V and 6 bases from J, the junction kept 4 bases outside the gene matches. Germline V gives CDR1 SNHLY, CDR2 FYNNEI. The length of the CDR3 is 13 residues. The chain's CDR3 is CASSLTGGLEQYF. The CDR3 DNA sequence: TGTGCCAGCAGTTTGACAGGGGGCCTCGAGCAGTACTTC. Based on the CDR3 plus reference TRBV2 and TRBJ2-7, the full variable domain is EPEVTQTPSHQVTQMGQEVILRCVPISNHLYFYWYRQILGQKVEFLVSFYNNEISEKSEIFDDQFSVERPDGSNFTLKIRSTKLEDSAMYFCASSLTGGLEQYFGPGTRLTVT.

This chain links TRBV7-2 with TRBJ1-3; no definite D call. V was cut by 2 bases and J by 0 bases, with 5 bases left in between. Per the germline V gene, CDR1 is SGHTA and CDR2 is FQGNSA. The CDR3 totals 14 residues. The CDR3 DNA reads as TGTGCCAGCAGCTTACTCAGCTCTGGAAACACCATATATTTT. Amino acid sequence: CASSLLSSGNTIYF.

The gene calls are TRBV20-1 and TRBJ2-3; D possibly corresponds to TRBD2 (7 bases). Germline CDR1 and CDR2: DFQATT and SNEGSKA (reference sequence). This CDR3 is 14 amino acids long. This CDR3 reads CSPKGGIRTDTQYF. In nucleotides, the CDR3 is TGCAGCCCAAAGGGGGGGATTCGCACAGATACGCAGTATTTT.

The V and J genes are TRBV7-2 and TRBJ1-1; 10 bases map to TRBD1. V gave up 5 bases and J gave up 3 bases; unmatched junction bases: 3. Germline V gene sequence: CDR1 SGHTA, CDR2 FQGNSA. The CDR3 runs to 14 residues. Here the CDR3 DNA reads TGTGCCAGCAGCATTGACAGGGGGCACACTGAAGCTTTCTTT. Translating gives CASSIDRGHTEAFF.

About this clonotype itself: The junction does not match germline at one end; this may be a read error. In DNA form, the CDR3 reads TGTGCCAGCAGCTTGACTAGCGGGGGGGCCGGCTCCTACAGTGAGCAGTTCTTC. Amino acid sequence: CASSLTSGGAGSYSEQFF. V and J are TRBV7-6 and TRBJ2-1; TRBD2 matches 14 bases. CDR1 is SGHVS and CDR2 is FNYEAQ in the germline V gene. CDR3 size: 18 residues.

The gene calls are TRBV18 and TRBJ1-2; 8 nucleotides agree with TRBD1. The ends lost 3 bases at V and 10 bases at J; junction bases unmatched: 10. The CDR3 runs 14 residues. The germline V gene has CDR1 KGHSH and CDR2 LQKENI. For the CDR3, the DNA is TGTGCCAGCTCACCCTCCGGGACAGGCCTTTTCTACACCTTC. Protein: CASSPSGTGLFYTF.